This T cell receptor (beta chain) was identified in a study of blood T cell repertoires in COVID-19. Turning to the study itself: The United States, Italy and Spain supplied acute and convalescent COVID-19 samples.

The authors' processing: The authors estimated nucleated cell counts from reference gene primer amplification. TCRdb keeps only in-frame clones here, not all; method: immunoSEQ multiplex PCR. Clonal size and the V and J genes are those of that table, whereas D and trimming came from the DNA. The data contain roughly 250,000 clones, under 85% of them singletons. The specimen was peripheral blood. The TCR comes from a human donor with COVID-19, enrolled during active disease. The donor label of this sample is uncertain.

This chain's CDR3 is CASRGTGVSAEAFF. DNA for the CDR3: TGTGCCAGCAGAGGAACAGGAGTGAGCGCTGAAGCTTTCTTT. The chain joins TRBV2 to TRBJ1-1, with D tentatively TRBD1 (5 bases). The CDR3 length is 14 residues. Trimming stripped 6 bases from V and 6 bases from J, with 17 bases between. Germline loops: CDR1 SNHLY, CDR2 FYNNEI.